What follows is one T cell receptor beta chain and its context. It has no known antigen specificity. Nothing much larger sits one base from this clone, and base qualities are not available. This sample was included in a study of cytomegalovirus exposure and HLA in healthy donors (dated by TCRdb to about 2017). In the study overall: According to an earlier analysis of a few hundred of the donors, 200 million or so T cells yielded some 120 million unique TCR beta sequences and about 300 Gb of sequence data. Every repertoire in the discovery cohort had been generated on one and the same sequencing platform. In a later genetic analysis, genome-wide SNP genotypes for about 55% of the roughly 700 donors were used, and that subset was treated as a discovery cohort. In addition to the first cohort of 666 subjects, a separate validation cohort of approximately 110 different subjects was used. Among the approximately 430 genotyped donors, approximately 82% belonged to the genetic ancestry cluster associated with self-reported Caucasian donors. An early release that covered approximately 600 HLA-typed donors contained about 300 gigabases of sequencing data and 85 million to 100 million unique TCR sequences. Donor age, sex, ethnicity and CMV serostatus were compiled alongside the repertoire data. Typing coverage differed by locus: A, B, C, DRB1 and DQB1 were typed in roughly 620-630 donors, DQA1 in approximately 520, DPA1 in approximately 600, and DPB1 in around 490. To predict cytomegalovirus infection status, the study combined high-throughput TCR immunosequencing, statistical association of individual TCRs with disease status, and machine learning. Among 350 to 400 genotyped donors of the cohort, an average of approximately 240,000 unique TCR beta nucleotide sequences were sequenced per donor, around 20% of them non-productive. The T cell repertoires of several hundred subjects were profiled by immunosequencing and related to cytomegalovirus serostatus. The later analysis used no new phenotypic data to find candidate immune exposures, relying instead on TCR beta sequences and their occurrence across donors. An earlier analysis of around 640 of the donors used high-throughput TCR beta sequencing to judge whether each TCR beta V gene segment behaved as functional or pseudogenic. A later analysis re-analyzed previously published TCR beta repertoires from roughly 630 donors and added high-resolution HLA genotyping to study TCR occurrence patterns. Four to six DR-DQ haplotypes were handled as single units for association and clustering, since linkage in the cohort was strong. The aim of the study was to test whether cataloging public T cell receptors could identify signatures of past pathogen exposure. HLA typing included class I and class II loci at four-digit resolution. Overall study results and their limits: According to the authors, the approach could potentially be generalized to other disease states and immunological phenotypes. Immune exposure information for the cohort was limited to CMV serostatus. V-gene and J-gene trimming of TCR beta chains was associated with a missense DCLRE1C variant in a later genetic analysis, and the association was replicated in an independent cohort. Cytomegalovirus status was reported to be diagnosed by the classifier with high specificity and sensitivity in both the original and validation cohorts. Around 16 rarely observed V segments, including chromosome 9 orphons, were excluded from the earlier analysis of about 600 of the donors because counts were too low. In vitro tests confirmed that a few of the cytomegalovirus-associated TCR beta chains recognize cytomegalovirus antigens. According to a later genetic analysis, donors in an Asian-associated ancestry cluster had fewer N-insertions in productive TCRs than the approximately 650-donor mean. A cluster of highly shared sequence variants was judged likely to represent a technical artifact of the sequencing pipeline. Because the 87-base-pair reads could not distinguish some IMGT-functional V segments, including TRBV6-2 and TRBV6-3, those segments were excluded. Most CMV-associated TCR beta chains appeared to be HLA-restricted in a later analysis, and the HLA associations seemed to be driven largely by CMV exposure. In a later analysis, HLA-associated TCR beta chains were found to be more clonally expanded and to have lower generation probabilities than equally common non-associated chains. In a later analysis, several top co-occurrence clusters were reported to appear linked to parvovirus B19, influenza, CMV and Epstein-Barr virus. A later analysis found that TCR association rates varied across HLA loci, with DRB1 alleles showing the most associated TCRs and HLA-C alleles the fewest. The study gave a list of 150 to 200 TCR beta chains associated with cytomegalovirus. Roughly uniform sequencing depth across donors was assumed in presence/absence analyses, although this assumption may not hold. Because HLA typing was missing for some donors at each locus, association tests included only the typed subset. Specific HLA alleles were associated with about 17,000 TCR beta sequences at a false discovery rate of 0.05 in a later analysis. In this cohort, only TCR beta chains were sequenced, and detectable features were limited by the absence of alpha or paired-chain data. Correlated functional status among segregating V segments might be attributable to linkage disequilibrium, but an unknown experimental factor could not be ruled out. A further reported finding was that TCR beta sequences accurately predicted the HLA-A and HLA-B alleles for most subjects in the first cohort. When HLA alleles, especially DR and DQ, strongly co-occurred, TCR associations were difficult to assign to individual alleles. Most TCR sequences were seen in very few donors, while some public TCRs were found in many individuals. Broadly in line with IMGT annotations, most TCR beta V segments showed up in productive rearrangements about 87% or about 30% of the time in an earlier analysis of 450 to 750 of the donors.

In total, roughly 670 healthy bone marrow donors made up the cohort. All cohort members were sampled while nominally healthy, although unrecorded immune exposures were likely present. The donor tested CMV seropositive and was one of the 289 seropositive cohort members. Each donor provided a peripheral blood sample, and peripheral blood mononuclear cells were used for TCR beta sequencing. Genomic DNA was extracted from the blood cell samples with the Qiagen DNeasy Blood Extraction Kit. The germline V gene encodes CDR1 SNHLY and CDR2 FYNNEI. Its CDR3 holds 14 amino acids, cysteine through phenylalanine. The kept DNA is CDR3 alone, 42 bases in frame from the first base. V and J lose 4 bases and 3 bases, and a span of 10 bases separates them. The library was made by the immunoSEQ multiplex PCR assay. A mixture of 60 forward primers for TCR Vbeta segments and 13 reverse primers for TCR Jbeta segments was used in the multiplex PCR. The CDR3 region of rearranged TCR beta genes was amplified from genomic DNA with a multiplex PCR assay. Amplified TCR beta libraries were sequenced as 87-base-pair reads on the Illumina HiSeq System. The paper's processing steps were these. In a later analysis, 77 million or so unique TCR beta chains were counted across the approximately 640 repertoires, and roughly 11 million of these chains were shared by at least two donors. A nearest-neighbor algorithm error-corrected the raw reads and collapsed the reads into unique sequences, merging closely related sequences to remove PCR and sequencing errors. V, D and J gene segments were assigned by aligning CDR3 sequences to IMGT reference sequences. Each retained sequence needed at least a six-nucleotide match to both a V gene segment and a J gene segment. Rearrangements were classified as productive when the CDR3 lacked stop codons and remained in frame with V and J, and all other rearrangements were classified as non-productive. Following IMGT convention, CDR3 was defined as the stretch from the second conserved V-encoded cysteine up to the conserved J-encoded phenylalanine. The earlier analysis of approximately 590 of the donors excluded any sequence lacking an unambiguous match to a single V gene segment. In an earlier analysis of about 590 of the donors, a V segment was called functional when productive rearrangements were above 56.7%, and segregating when the standard deviation between donors exceeded 5%. A statistical classification framework was developed to diagnose cytomegalovirus status using the catalog of TCR beta chain sequences. V and J gene assignment, in a later analysis, came from comparing TCR nucleotide sequences with IMGT/GENE-DB human TR gene sequences. Using the TCRdist pipeline, a later analysis assigned CDR3 sequences along with most-parsimonious VDJ recombination scenarios. In a later analysis, each TCR beta chain was defined by its CDR3 amino acid sequence together with its V-gene family, and reads lacking a unique V-gene family were excluded. To address suspected cross-contamination and a sequencing artifact, a later analysis removed 592 highly shared, low-generation-probability nucleotide sequences. A later analysis calculated a clonal expansion index for each public chain from normalized within-repertoire ranks of inferred template counts. In a later analysis, generation probabilities were computed using a VDJ recombination model fitted to out-of-frame rearrangements, and the results were checked against IGoR. Hypergeometric tests were used in a later analysis to score TCR-TCR, TCR-HLA and TCR-CMV co-occurrence, with a repertoire-size bias correction applied to the TCR pairs. False discovery rates were estimated in a later analysis by permuting HLA or CMV assignments 20 times. In a later analysis, co-occurring TCRs were grouped with DBSCAN, and TCRdist sequence similarity was added when clustering was performed within HLA-allele-positive subsets. Repertoires with fewer than 30,000 or more than 120,000 public chains were left out of co-occurrence clustering, as were four to six repertoires with anomalous nucleotide sharing. Drawn from immuneACCESS, this table holds only the in-frame rearrangements with V and J called that TCRdb kept. Clones are partly lost; checked studies trace under half to an unresolved V gene and leave the rest unexplained. V, J and clone size reflect that table, while D and trimming were determined from the DNA. The sample table lists around 130,000 clones, around three fifths of them with a count of one. The ten largest clones take up roughly 8.6% of the sample.

Input material: PBMCs. Recombination connected TRBV2 to TRBJ1-5; no D gene call is confident. The TCR originated in a woman aged 40 to 50 in good health and CMV-seropositive. The CDR3 in this case is CASSGGNYNQPQHF. DNA sequence: TGTGCCAGCAGTGGAGGGAATTACAATCAGCCCCAGCATTTT. Extended through the reference TRBV2 and TRBJ1-5 proteins, this CDR3 yields the full variable domain: EPEVTQTPSHQVTQMGQEVILRCVPISNHLYFYWYRQILGQKVEFLVSFYNNEISEKSEIFDDQFSVERPDGSNFTLKIRSTKLEDSAMYFCASSGGNYNQPQHFGDGTRLSIL.